These T cell receptor beta chains were read from a single sample in a study of response to subunit inactivated influenza vaccine. TCRdb ran MiXCR on the RT-PCR reads and lists one entry per CDR3 protein. This table has some 640,000 distinct CDR3 sequences, about 14% appearing once. This sample comprised PBMCs from blood, obtained 14 to 15 days before vaccination. The receptors stem from a man in his forties or fifties who received an inactivated influenza vaccine. Each CDR3 is given with its conserved first and last residue. The order of the fields is V gene, clone size, D gene, J gene, CDR3 length, CDR3 DNA, CDR3 protein. D genes are given only for firm matches. Expanded clones are given a class, and other clones once, few, many or no size at all.

V gene: TRBV6-5; clone size: NA; D gene: TRBD2; J gene: TRBJ2-3; CDR3 length: 15; CDR3 DNA: TGTGCCAGCAGTTCGCGGGGGGGGATGACAGATACGCAGTATTTT; CDR3 protein: CASSSRGGMTDTQYF
V gene: TRBV18; clone size: NA; D gene: NA; J gene: TRBJ2-3; CDR3 length: 14; CDR3 DNA: TGTGCCAGCTCACCACGACAGGTTGCAGATACGCAGTATTTT; CDR3 protein: CASSPRQVADTQYF
V gene: TRBV29-1; clone size: few; D gene: NA; J gene: TRBJ1-1; CDR3 length: 12; CDR3 DNA: TGCAGCGTGACCCCTATGAACACTGAAGCTTTCTTT; CDR3 protein: CSVTPMNTEAFF
V gene: TRBV5-1; clone size: many; D gene: NA; J gene: TRBJ2-3; CDR3 length: 15; CDR3 DNA: TGTGCCAGCAGCTTAGTAAGCGGAAGCACAGATACGCAGTATTTT; CDR3 protein: CASSLVSGSTDTQYF
V gene: TRBV7-9; clone size: NA; D gene: NA; J gene: TRBJ1-2; CDR3 length: 14; CDR3 DNA: TGTGCCAGCAGCCCAGTCATAGGGGCGGGTGGCTACACCTTC; CDR3 protein: CASSPVIGAGGYTF
V gene: TRBV6-2/TRBV6-3; clone size: few; D gene: NA; J gene: TRBJ2-1; CDR3 length: 16; CDR3 DNA: TGTGCCAGCAGCCGCGCTGGGGGGGCGGGATACAATGAGCAGTTCTTC; CDR3 protein: CASSRAGGAGYNEQFF
V gene: TRBV4-2; clone size: NA; D gene: NA; J gene: TRBJ2-3; CDR3 length: 15; CDR3 DNA: TGTGCCAGCAGCCAAGGGTTTTTTTCCACAGATACGCAGTATTTT; CDR3 protein: CASSQGFFSTDTQYF
V gene: TRBV4-3; clone size: NA; D gene: NA; J gene: TRBJ1-1; CDR3 length: 14; CDR3 DNA: TGCGCCAGCAGCCAAGATCCAAGGGGCACTGAAGCTTTCTTT; CDR3 protein: CASSQDPRGTEAFF
V gene: TRBV9; clone size: NA; D gene: NA; J gene: TRBJ2-5; CDR3 length: 14; CDR3 DNA: TGTGCCAGCAGCGTAGCCAGCATTCAAGAGACCCAGTACTTC; CDR3 protein: CASSVASIQETQYF
V gene: TRBV19; clone size: NA; D gene: NA; J gene: TRBJ1-2; CDR3 length: 12; CDR3 DNA: TGTGCCAGTCAACAGGTCAACTATGGCTACACCTTC; CDR3 protein: CASQQVNYGYTF
V gene: TRBV14; clone size: many; D gene: TRBD2; J gene: TRBJ2-1; CDR3 length: 17; CDR3 DNA: TGTGCCAGCAGCCAAGAGGACGGCGGGAGCTCCTACAATGAGCAGTTCTTC; CDR3 protein: CASSQEDGGSSYNEQFF
V gene: TRBV19; clone size: NA; D gene: TRBD2; J gene: TRBJ2-1; CDR3 length: 13; CDR3 DNA: TGTGCCAGTACCACCCGGGGGGTCCATGAGCAGTTCTTC; CDR3 protein: CASTTRGVHEQFF
V gene: TRBV20-1; clone size: few; D gene: NA; J gene: TRBJ2-7; CDR3 length: 13; CDR3 DNA: TGCAGTGCAACTAGGGAGGAAGTCTACGAGCAGTACTTC; CDR3 protein: CSATREEVYEQYF
V gene: TRBV6-5; clone size: few; D gene: NA; J gene: TRBJ1-5; CDR3 length: 13; CDR3 DNA: TGTGCCAGCAGTTATAAGGTGGATGAGCCCCAGCATTTT; CDR3 protein: CASSYKVDEPQHF
V gene: TRBV29-1; clone size: few; D gene: TRBD2; J gene: TRBJ2-7; CDR3 length: 14; CDR3 DNA: TGCAGCGTTGCAAGGCCTAGCGGGAGCCACGAGCAGTACTTC; CDR3 protein: CSVARPSGSHEQYF
V gene: TRBV9; clone size: many; D gene: NA; J gene: TRBJ2-2; CDR3 length: 16; CDR3 DNA: TGTGCCAGCAGCCCAAGGACCGGTTCGGGCACCGGGGAGCTGTTTTTT; CDR3 protein: CASSPRTGSGTGELFF
V gene: TRBV20-1; clone size: few; D gene: NA; J gene: TRBJ2-7; CDR3 length: 12; CDR3 DNA: TGCAGTGCCCGACATGGGGGGATCGAGCAGTACTTC; CDR3 protein: CSARHGGIEQYF
V gene: TRBV7-9; clone size: few; D gene: NA; J gene: TRBJ2-3; CDR3 length: 13; CDR3 DNA: TGTGCCAGCAGCTTAGAAACGAGGGATACGCAGTATTTT; CDR3 protein: CASSLETRDTQYF
V gene: TRBV11-2; clone size: few; D gene: NA; J gene: TRBJ2-7; CDR3 length: 13; CDR3 DNA: TGTGCCTCTGTGGCGGCGGACTCCTACGAGCAGTACTTC; CDR3 protein: CASVAADSYEQYF
V gene: TRBV12-3/TRBV12-4; clone size: many; D gene: NA; J gene: TRBJ1-4; CDR3 length: 14; CDR3 DNA: TGTGCCAGCAGTTTTAGTGGGGGAAAAGAAAAACTGTTTTTT; CDR3 protein: CASSFSGGKEKLFF
V gene: TRBV4-2; clone size: few; D gene: NA; J gene: TRBJ1-1; CDR3 length: 15; CDR3 DNA: TGTGCCAGCAGCCAAGATGCAGGGCTGAACACTGAAGTTTTCTTT; CDR3 protein: CASSQDAGLNTEVFF
V gene: TRBV5-6; clone size: NA; D gene: NA; J gene: TRBJ2-5; CDR3 length: 14; CDR3 DNA: TGTGCCAGCAGCAAGAGGGGAAGTCAAGAGACCCAGTACTTC; CDR3 protein: CASSKRGSQETQYF
V gene: TRBV5-1; clone size: many; D gene: NA; J gene: TRBJ1-2; CDR3 length: 14; CDR3 DNA: TGCGCCAGCAGCCCCGGGGTTCGGGGCGATGGCTACACCTTC; CDR3 protein: CASSPGVRGDGYTF
V gene: TRBV5-1; clone size: many; D gene: NA; J gene: TRBJ2-5; CDR3 length: 13; CDR3 DNA: TGCGCCAGCAGCCTCAGGGCCCAAGAGACCCAGTACTTC; CDR3 protein: CASSLRAQETQYF
V gene: TRBV5-1; clone size: few; D gene: NA; J gene: TRBJ2-5; CDR3 length: 13; CDR3 DNA: TGCGCCAGCAGCGCCGACAGCGTGGAGACCCAGTACTTC; CDR3 protein: CASSADSVETQYF
V gene: TRBV28; clone size: few; D gene: TRBD2; J gene: TRBJ2-4; CDR3 length: 18; CDR3 DNA: TGTGCCAGCAGATCCGGGACTAGCGGGGGGATAGCCAAAAACATTCAGTACTTC; CDR3 protein: CASRSGTSGGIAKNIQYF
V gene: TRBV27; clone size: few; D gene: TRBD2; J gene: TRBJ2-3; CDR3 length: 17; CDR3 DNA: TGTGCCAGCAGGGGCGGGACTAGCGGGGTTAGCACAGATACGCAGTATTTT; CDR3 protein: CASRGGTSGVSTDTQYF
V gene: TRBV28; clone size: few; D gene: NA; J gene: TRBJ1-1; CDR3 length: 13; CDR3 DNA: TGTGCCAGCAGTTTGTTTCGTCCCAATGAAGCTTTCTTT; CDR3 protein: CASSLFRPNEAFF
V gene: TRBV5-1; clone size: many; D gene: TRBD1; J gene: TRBJ2-2; CDR3 length: 14; CDR3 DNA: TGTGCCAGCAGTGGACAGGGGAACACCGGGGAGCTGTTTTTT; CDR3 protein: CASSGQGNTGELFF
V gene: TRBV29-1; clone size: few; D gene: NA; J gene: TRBJ2-1; CDR3 length: 14; CDR3 DNA: TGCAGCGTTGATTGGGCTCTCTCCTACAATGAGCAGTTCTTC; CDR3 protein: CSVDWALSYNEQFF
V gene: TRBV20-1; clone size: few; D gene: NA; J gene: TRBJ2-7; CDR3 length: 12; CDR3 DNA: TGCAGTGCCGGTGCGACAGTTGGGGAGCAGTACTTC; CDR3 protein: CSAGATVGEQYF
V gene: TRBV20-1; clone size: NA; D gene: NA; J gene: TRBJ2-1; CDR3 length: 14; CDR3 DNA: TGCAGTGCTAGAAGGGAGTGGCCCTACAATGAGCAGTTCTTC; CDR3 protein: CSARREWPYNEQFF
V gene: TRBV29-1; clone size: NA; D gene: NA; J gene: TRBJ2-1; CDR3 length: 14; CDR3 DNA: TGCAGCGTTGAAGGTGACGAGGGGAAAAATGAGCAGTTCTTC; CDR3 protein: CSVEGDEGKNEQFF
V gene: TRBV5-4; clone size: NA; D gene: TRBD1; J gene: TRBJ2-1; CDR3 length: 13; CDR3 DNA: TGTGCCAGCAGCTTACAGGGGGCGCCTGAGCAGTTCTTC; CDR3 protein: CASSLQGAPEQFF
V gene: TRBV5-1; clone size: NA; D gene: NA; J gene: TRBJ1-6; CDR3 length: 16; CDR3 DNA: TGCGCCAGCAGCTTGAAGTCCCGACAGGCCGGGGTACCCCTCCACTTT; CDR3 protein: CASSLKSRQAGVPLHF
V gene: TRBV7-8; clone size: few; D gene: NA; J gene: TRBJ1-5; CDR3 length: 14; CDR3 DNA: TGTGCCAGCAGCCCTACCGACAGGAATCAGCCCCAGCATTTT; CDR3 protein: CASSPTDRNQPQHF
V gene: TRBV4-3; clone size: few; D gene: TRBD1; J gene: TRBJ2-7; CDR3 length: 15; CDR3 DNA: TGCGCCAGCAGCCGCCTAAGGACAGGGGATTACGAGCAGTACTTC; CDR3 protein: CASSRLRTGDYEQYF
V gene: TRBV7-2; clone size: NA; D gene: NA; J gene: TRBJ1-1; CDR3 length: 13; CDR3 DNA: TGTGCCAGCAGCCCGGGGGGCATCACTGAAGCTTTCTTT; CDR3 protein: CASSPGGITEAFF
V gene: TRBV29-1; clone size: few; D gene: TRBD1; J gene: TRBJ1-4; CDR3 length: 13; CDR3 DNA: TGCAGCGCCACCGGGACAGGTGGTGAAAAACTGTTTTTT; CDR3 protein: CSATGTGGEKLFF
V gene: TRBV6-2/TRBV6-3; clone size: few; D gene: TRBD1; J gene: TRBJ2-2; CDR3 length: 16; CDR3 DNA: TGTGCCAGCAGTGGCAGGGGGCGAGGTCGTACCGGGGAGCTGTTTTTT; CDR3 protein: CASSGRGRGRTGELFF
V gene: TRBV9; clone size: NA; D gene: TRBD2; J gene: TRBJ2-1; CDR3 length: 14; CDR3 DNA: TGTGCCAGCAGCGTCTCACTGGGAGGGAGTGAGCAGTTCTTC; CDR3 protein: CASSVSLGGSEQFF
V gene: TRBV11-1; clone size: few; D gene: TRBD2; J gene: TRBJ2-1; CDR3 length: 18; CDR3 DNA: TGTGCCAGCAGCTTAGGGCTGGTAGCGGGAGAAAGCGACAATGAGCAGTTCTTC; CDR3 protein: CASSLGLVAGESDNEQFF
V gene: TRBV28; clone size: many; D gene: NA; J gene: TRBJ1-5; CDR3 length: 16; CDR3 DNA: TGTGCCAGCAGTTTGGTTCAAGGTAGGCACGATCAGCCCCAGCATTTT; CDR3 protein: CASSLVQGRHDQPQHF
V gene: TRBV29-1; clone size: NA; D gene: NA; J gene: TRBJ2-7; CDR3 length: 12; CDR3 DNA: TGCAGCGTTTCCGGAGGGGCCTACGAGCAGTACTTC; CDR3 protein: CSVSGGAYEQYF
V gene: TRBV5-4; clone size: few; D gene: TRBD2; J gene: TRBJ2-2; CDR3 length: 16; CDR3 DNA: TGTGCCAGCAGCCCACTAGCGGGAAGAGACACCGGGGAGCTGTTTTTT; CDR3 protein: CASSPLAGRDTGELFF
V gene: TRBV12-3/TRBV12-4; clone size: NA; D gene: NA; J gene: TRBJ2-7; CDR3 length: 11; CDR3 DNA: TGTGCCAGCGGTGGGAGGTACGAGCAGTACTTC; CDR3 protein: CASGGRYEQYF
V gene: TRBV7-8; clone size: NA; D gene: NA; J gene: TRBJ1-2; CDR3 length: 14; CDR3 DNA: TGTGCCAGCAGCGCGAGCGAGGTCGGCTATGGCTACACCTTC; CDR3 protein: CASSASEVGYGYTF
V gene: TRBV2; clone size: NA; D gene: NA; J gene: TRBJ2-7; CDR3 length: 12; CDR3 DNA: TGTGCCAGCAGTGAACGCTCCTACGAGCAGTACTTC; CDR3 protein: CASSERSYEQYF
V gene: TRBV7-2; clone size: few; D gene: NA; J gene: TRBJ1-2; CDR3 length: 16; CDR3 DNA: TGTGCCAGCAGCTTAGCGGACGCGTTGGCCCCCTATGGCTACACCTTC; CDR3 protein: CASSLADALAPYGYTF
V gene: TRBV20-1; clone size: NA; D gene: NA; J gene: TRBJ2-2; CDR3 length: 16; CDR3 DNA: TGCAGTGCTAGAGACCTTGACAGCGGATATACCGGGGAGCTGTTTTTT; CDR3 protein: CSARDLDSGYTGELFF
V gene: TRBV30; clone size: few; D gene: TRBD2; J gene: TRBJ2-1; CDR3 length: 15; CDR3 DNA: TGTGCCTGGAGCGCGGGCGGGGGGGCCTACAATGAGCAGTTCTTC; CDR3 protein: CAWSAGGGAYNEQFF
V gene: TRBV2; clone size: NA; D gene: NA; J gene: TRBJ1-1; CDR3 length: 11; CDR3 DNA: TGTGCCAGTACCATGAAGACTGAAGCTTTCTTT; CDR3 protein: CASTMKTEAFF
V gene: TRBV6-2/TRBV6-3; clone size: few; D gene: NA; J gene: TRBJ1-1; CDR3 length: 12; CDR3 DNA: TGTGCCAGCAGTTATACGGGGACTGAAGCTTTCTTT; CDR3 protein: CASSYTGTEAFF
V gene: TRBV27; clone size: NA; D gene: TRBD2; J gene: TRBJ2-1; CDR3 length: 16; CDR3 DNA: TGTGCCAGCAGTACAACCTTAGCGGGAGTTGGCAATGAGCAGTTCTTC; CDR3 protein: CASSTTLAGVGNEQFF